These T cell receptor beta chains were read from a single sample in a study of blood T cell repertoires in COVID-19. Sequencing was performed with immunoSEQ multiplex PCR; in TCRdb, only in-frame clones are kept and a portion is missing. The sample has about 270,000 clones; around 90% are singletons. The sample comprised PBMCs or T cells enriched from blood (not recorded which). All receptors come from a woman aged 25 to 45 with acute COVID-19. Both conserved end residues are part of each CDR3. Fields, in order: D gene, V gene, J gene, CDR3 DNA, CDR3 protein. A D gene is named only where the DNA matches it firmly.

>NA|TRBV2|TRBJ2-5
TGTGCCAGCGAGATTACAGGGTTGGAGACCCAGTACTTC
CASEITGLETQYF
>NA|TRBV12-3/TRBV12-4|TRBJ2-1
TGTGCCAGCACTGAAGTGGGGGGCAATGAGCAGTTCTTC
CASTEVGGNEQFF
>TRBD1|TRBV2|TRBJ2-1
TGTGCCAGCAGTGGCGGGACAGGTAATGAGCAGTTCTTC
CASSGGTGNEQFF
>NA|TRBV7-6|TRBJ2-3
TGTGCCAGCAGCTTATACGAGGGAGGTGTCCCAGATACGCAGTATTTT
CASSLYEGGVPDTQYF
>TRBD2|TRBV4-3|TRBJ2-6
TGCGCCAGCAGCCAAGATCCGGAGGGAGGGTTAAACTCTGGGGCCAACGTCCTGACTTTC
CASSQDPEGGLNSGANVLTF
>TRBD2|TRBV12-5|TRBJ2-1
TGTGCTAGTGGTTTGGTATCGGCGGGAGGGGGGGAGCAGTTCTTC
CASGLVSAGGGEQFF
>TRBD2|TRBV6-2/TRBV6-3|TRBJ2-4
TGTGCCAGCAGTTACTCGGCCCCTAAATCAGTTAGCGGGAGGGCCTTAAACATTCAGTACTTC
CASSYSAPKSVSGRALNIQYF
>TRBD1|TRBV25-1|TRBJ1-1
TGTGCCAGCAGTGGGGGACAGGGGAGGACTGAAGCTTTCTTT
CASSGGQGRTEAFF
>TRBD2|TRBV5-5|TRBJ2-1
TGTGCCAGCAGCTTGGGGGCGGGAGTGAACTACAATGAGCAGTTCTTC
CASSLGAGVNYNEQFF
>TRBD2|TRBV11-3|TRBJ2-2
TGTGCCAGCAGCTTAGAAAGGGGGACTAGTAGTTTGCACACCGGGGAGCTGTTTTTT
CASSLERGTSSLHTGELFF
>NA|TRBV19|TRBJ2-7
TGTGCCAGTAGTATCACAGCTGCCTACGAGCAGTACTTC
CASSITAAYEQYF
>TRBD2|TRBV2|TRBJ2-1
TGTGCCAGCAGTGCGGGACTAGCGCCAAATGAGCAGTTCTTC
CASSAGLAPNEQFF
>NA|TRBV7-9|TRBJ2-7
TGTGCCAGCAGCTTAACCGGGAGTCGGGACGAGCAGTACTTC
CASSLTGSRDEQYF
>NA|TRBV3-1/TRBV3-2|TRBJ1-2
TGTGCCAGCAGCCAAGACAGGGGTTCTGGCTACACCTTC
CASSQDRGSGYTF